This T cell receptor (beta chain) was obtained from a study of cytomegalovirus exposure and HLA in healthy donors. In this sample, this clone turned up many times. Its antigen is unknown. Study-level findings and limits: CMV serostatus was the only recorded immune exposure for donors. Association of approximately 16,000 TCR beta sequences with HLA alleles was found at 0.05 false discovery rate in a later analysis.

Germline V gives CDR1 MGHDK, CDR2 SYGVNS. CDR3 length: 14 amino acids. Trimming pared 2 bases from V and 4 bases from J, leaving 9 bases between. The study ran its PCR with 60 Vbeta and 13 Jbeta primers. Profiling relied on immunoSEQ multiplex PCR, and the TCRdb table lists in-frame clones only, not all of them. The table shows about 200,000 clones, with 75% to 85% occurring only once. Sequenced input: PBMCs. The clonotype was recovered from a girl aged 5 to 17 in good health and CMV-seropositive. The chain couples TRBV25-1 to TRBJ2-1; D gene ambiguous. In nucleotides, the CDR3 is TGTGCCAGCAGTGAAGGTCTACTTTACAATGAGCAGTTCTTC. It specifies CASSEGLLYNEQFF.